The 21 T cell receptor beta chains in this list originate from one sample, sequenced in a study of response to subunit inactivated influenza vaccine. TCRdb re-called the RT-PCR reads through MiXCR, storing one row per CDR3 protein. The sample lists more than 550,000 distinct CDR3 sequences; around 10% were seen once. These same records also appear under a second study, on T cells expressing NK-cell markers. That source notes: Making the TCR beta cDNA relied on 5'RACE template switching with UMIs.

This specimen was PBMCs from blood, taken on the day of vaccination. All receptors come from a man in his fifties who received an inactivated influenza vaccine.

This chain links TRBV6-5 with TRBJ2-5, with D tentatively TRBD1 or TRBD2 (6 bases each). Between the trimmed V and J ends, which lost 0 bases and 7 bases, there was a span of 12 bases. The V gene's germline CDR1 is MNHEY and CDR2 SVGAGI. The CDR3 length is 14 residues. The CDR3 protein is CASSYSGAGSTQYF. CDR3 bases: TGTGCCAGCAGTTACTCGGGGGCGGGGTCGACCCAGTACTTC.

The V gene is TRBV27, the J gene TRBJ2-2; TRBD2 matches 13 bases. CDR3 length: 16 residues. The V segment lost 10 bases and the J segment 1 base; nucleotides outside the gene matches: 6. In germline, CDR1 is MNHEY, CDR2 SMNVEV (reference sequence). For the CDR3, the DNA is TGTGCCACAGCGGGACTAGCGGGAAGGAACACCGGGGAGCTGTTTTTT. Translated, it gives CATAGLAGRNTGELFF.

This rearrangement joins TRBV7-9 to TRBJ2-2; 11 nucleotides agree with TRBD2. Trimming at V came to 6 bases and at J to 1 base, leaving 4 bases not matched to a gene. CDR3 length: 16 amino acids. Germline V gives CDR1 SEHNR, CDR2 FQNEAQ (reference sequence). DNA of the CDR3: TGTGCCAGCAGACGGACTAGCGGGCTGAACACCGGGGAGCTGTTTTTT. As protein: CASRRTSGLNTGELFF.

This clonotype came up a few times. V is TRBV5-1 and J is TRBJ1-1; D is unresolved. This CDR3 has 13 residues. CDR1 SGHRS and CDR2 YFSETQ come from the germline V gene. The V gene lost 4 bases and the J gene lost 1 base, with 8 bases spanning the gap. CDR3 in amino acids: CASSEWGNTEAFF. CDR3 coding DNA: TGCGCCAGCAGCGAGTGGGGGAACACTGAAGCTTTCTTT.

The chain uses TRBV20-1 and TRBJ2-7; TRBD2 agrees at 7 bases. Germline V gives CDR1 DFQATT, CDR2 SNEGSKA (reference sequence). The CDR3 is 16 amino acids. V was pared by 0 bases and J by 5 bases, with 13 bases of the junction left unmatched. As DNA, the CDR3 is TGCAGTGCTAGAGATCTACGCGGGAGTTTAAATAACGAGCAGTACTTC. Residues: CSARDLRGSLNNEQYF.

In this sample, this clonotype turned up many times. The chain links TRBV4-3 to TRBJ2-7, with 7 bases fitting TRBD2. V trimming: 0 bases; J trimming: 1 base; junction bases outside the gene matches: 6. CDR1 and CDR2 (germline): LGHNA, YSLEER. The CDR3 consists of 16 residues. The CDR3 nucleotides are TGCGCCAGCAGCCAAGATGAGGCTAGCGGATCCTACGAGCAGTACTTC. As protein: CASSQDEASGSYEQYF.

The chain uses TRBV5-1 and TRBJ2-1; a weak D match, TRBD2 (7 bases). Trimming stripped 4 bases from V and 10 bases from J, with 21 bases between. The CDR3 is 15 residues long. Germline V CDR1 and CDR2: SGHRS, YFSETQ. The chain's CDR3 is CASSPLAGALGEQFF. CDR3 coding DNA: TGCGCCAGCAGCCCCCTGGCGGGGGCCCTCGGGGAGCAGTTCTTC.

The chain employs TRBV28 and TRBJ2-1, with TRBD2 matching 8 bases. This CDR3 spans 14 amino acids. Germline V gene sequence: CDR1 MDHEN, CDR2 SYDVKM. The V and J ends lost 5 bases and 6 bases, in that order; junction bases with no gene match: 6. The CDR3 sequence: CASSRTSPPNEQFF. CDR3 sequence (DNA): TGTGCCAGCAGTCGGACTAGCCCTCCCAATGAGCAGTTCTTC.

Regarding this clonotype: The CDR3 does not end in the conserved phenylalanine or tryptophan, so this is likely a read error. The chain is built from TRBV18 and TRBJ2-5; the D is unclear. CDR3 length: 14 amino acids. Germline lookup yields CDR1 KGHSH and CDR2 LQKENI. V lost 1 base and J lost 5, with 11 bases in between. The CDR3 nucleotides are TGTGCCAGCTCACCACTTCCAAGCATCGAGACCCAGTACCTC. It codes for CASSPLPSIETQYL.

In this sample, this clonotype turned up many times. The rearrangement links TRBV15 to TRBJ1-4, with D perhaps TRBD1 (6 bases). The CDR3 runs to 15 residues. The ends were cut back, 3 bases at V and 4 bases at J, with 12 bases in the middle. In germline, CDR1 is LNHNV, CDR2 YYDKDF (reference sequence). The CDR3 region is CATSSRGLGNEKLFF. The DNA for the CDR3 is TGTGCCACCAGCAGTCGGGGGCTGGGTAATGAAAAACTGTTTTTT.

This clonotype was counted ten times or more. CDR3 loop: CASSRTGGADTQYF. CDR3 bases: TGTGCCAGCAGCCGTACTGGGGGGGCAGATACGCAGTATTTT. The V gene is TRBV11-3, the J gene TRBJ2-3; 7 nucleotides match TRBD2. The V gene's germline CDR1 is SGHNT and CDR2 YENEEA. The CDR3 extends over 14 amino acids. Germline trimming cut 5 bases from V and 4 bases from J; bases unmatched to any gene: 6.

This clonotype was seen repeatedly, ten times or more. The chain couples TRBV20-1 to TRBJ1-1; D is unresolved. In germline, CDR1 is DFQATT, CDR2 SNEGSKA (reference sequence). V dropped 3 bases and J dropped 1 base, with 6 bases sitting between them. There are 12 residues in the CDR3. CDR3 loop: CSARGPNTEAFF. CDR3 sequence (DNA): TGCAGTGCTAGGGGCCCGAACACTGAAGCTTTCTTT.

The genes are TRBV27 and TRBJ2-1; no definite D call. In germline, CDR1 is MNHEY, CDR2 SMNVEV (reference sequence). The CDR3 totals 15 residues. Trimming took 6 bases from V and 10 from J, leaving 22 bases between them. CDR3 coding DNA: TGTGCCAGCAGGGCTCTAGGAACCTCTACAAGAGAGCAGTTCTTC. It translates to CASRALGTSTREQFF.

This chain uses TRBV7-7 with TRBJ2-5; TRBD2 matches at 11 bases. V shed 3 bases and J 3 bases; nucleotides not matched to a gene: 3. This CDR3 has 15 residues. CDR1 is SSHAT and CDR2 is FNYEAQ in the germline V gene (reference sequence). CDR3 residues: CASSFGTSGEETQYF. Written as DNA, the CDR3 is TGTGCCAGCAGCTTCGGGACTAGCGGAGAAGAGACCCAGTACTTC.

This clonotype was observed at least ten times. J is TRBJ1-2 and V is TRBV4-2; the D is unclear. The CDR3 sequence is 15 residues long. Trimming stripped 0 bases from V and 2 bases from J, with 10 bases between. Germline V gene lookup returns CDR1 LGHNA and CDR2 YNFKEQ. The CDR3, as DNA: TGTGCCAGCAGCCAAGATCTGGGAGCAAACTATGGCTACACCTTC. Encoded protein: CASSQDLGANYGYTF.

This clonotype was found once. The chain recombines TRBV5-1 with TRBJ2-4, with 16 bases lining up with TRBD2. V lost 1 base and J lost 8; bases outside the gene matches: 3. Per germline, CDR1 SGHRS and CDR2 YFSETQ. The CDR3 has 16 amino acids. The CDR3, as DNA: TGCGCCAGCAGCTTGCCGGGGACTAGCGGGAGGGACATTCAGTACTTC. This gives the protein CASSLPGTSGRDIQYF.

Note on this clonotype: With a much larger clone just one base away, this may be a read error. The rearrangement uses TRBV10-3 and TRBJ2-7; D is undetermined. The CDR3 extends over 13 amino acids. CDR1 is ENHRY, CDR2 SYGVKD, per germline. CDR3 protein: CAISEGVFYGQYF. The CDR3 DNA is TGTGCCATCAGTGAGGGGGTCTTCTACGGGCAGTACTTC.

This clonotype has just a few counts. Its ends do not fully match the called genes, so a read error is possible. This chain joins TRBV6-1 and TRBJ2-4; either TRBD1 or TRBD2 may supply D (6 bases each). This CDR3 region has 15 residues. Germline CDR1 reads MNHNS; CDR2 reads SASEGT. The CDR3 reads CASREGGLAKNIQYF. The CDR3 region has the DNA TGTGCCAGCAGGGAAGGGGGACTAGCCAAAAACATTCAGTACTTC.

The chain recombines TRBV3-1 with TRBJ2-2; either TRBD1 or TRBD2 may fit D (5 bases each). Germline V lookup: CDR1 LGHDT, CDR2 YNNKEL (reference sequence). Trimming shortened V by 6 bases and J by 4 bases, and 18 bases separated the two germline ends. This CDR3 region has 16 residues. DNA of the CDR3: TGTGCCAGCAGTTTAACAGGAGGACGCGGCACCGGGGAGCTGTTTTTT. This encodes CASSLTGGRGTGELFF.

The rearrangement links TRBV20-1 to TRBJ2-6, with 10 bases aligning to TRBD1. The CDR3 extends over 17 amino acids. Trimming took 3 bases from V and 3 from J; bases not matched to a gene: 8. The V gene's germline CDR1 is DFQATT and CDR2 SNEGSKA (reference sequence). The CDR3 region is CSAREGQGVYGANVLTF. Written as DNA, the CDR3 is TGCAGTGCTAGGGAAGGACAGGGGGTCTATGGGGCCAACGTCCTGACTTTC.

This clonotype has a count of ten or more. The J gene is TRBJ2-2, the V gene TRBV20-1; D gene unclear. This CDR3 is 12 amino acids long. Germline CDR1 DFQATT, CDR2 SNEGSKA (reference sequence). The germline V and J ends were trimmed by 6 bases and 5 bases, with 10 bases remaining between them. The CDR3 here is CSARMMTGELFF. CDR3 DNA sequence: TGCAGTGCCAGAATGATGACCGGGGAGCTGTTTTTT.